What follows describes a single T cell receptor (beta chain). Its target is not known. V was clipped by 6 bases and J by 3 bases; unmatched bases: 11. Germline loops: CDR1 SGHAT, CDR2 FQNNGV. This CDR3 region has 15 residues. Method: immunoSEQ multiplex PCR; TCRdb's copy keeps in-frame clones and lacks some. This table holds 25,000 to 30,000 clones, less than 85% found once. This entry belongs to a study of PD-1 blockade in mismatch repair-deficient tumors. General study points: Tumor-resident clones, often undetectable pretreatment in blood, expanded then contracted after pembrolizumab.

All patients were mismatch repair deficient, assessed by either PCR or immunohistochemistry. Sample: PBMCs, taken before pembrolizumab treatment. The genes are TRBV11-2 and TRBJ2-7; 7 nucleotides match TRBD1. This clonotype originated in an adult with mismatch repair-deficient cancer. The CDR3: CASRALTGILYEQYF. For the CDR3, the DNA is TGTGCCAGCAGGGCCTTGACAGGGATCCTCTACGAGCAGTACTTC.